This T cell receptor beta chain was profiled in a study of post-analysis software for immune sequencing data. Study results and caveats: In patients, TRBV5-6, TRBV5-1 and TRBV20-1 belonged to five or six TRBV segments found more frequently than in controls. When compared against controls, multiple sclerosis patients showed significantly lower normalized Chao1 diversity.

The germline V gene has CDR1 SGHVS and CDR2 FQNEAQ. The V end lost 5 bases, the J end lost 0 bases, and 14 bases lay between the germline ends. CDR3 length: 16 amino acids. In its sample, this clonotype was seen a few times. Its antigen is as yet unknown. The TCR beta cDNA libraries contained unique molecular identifiers. TCRdb re-called the PCR reads with MiXCR, one entry per CDR3 protein. This table has roughly 540,000 distinct CDR3 sequences, under 40% appearing once. J is TRBJ2-1 and V is TRBV7-8; D might be TRBD2 (5 bases). The sequence came from a girl aged 2-17 years with multiple sclerosis. Sequenced input: blood. The CDR3 region has the DNA TGTGCCAGCAGCCATACTAGGGCCAGCTCCTACAATGAGCAGTTCTTC. It codes for CASSHTRASSYNEQFF.